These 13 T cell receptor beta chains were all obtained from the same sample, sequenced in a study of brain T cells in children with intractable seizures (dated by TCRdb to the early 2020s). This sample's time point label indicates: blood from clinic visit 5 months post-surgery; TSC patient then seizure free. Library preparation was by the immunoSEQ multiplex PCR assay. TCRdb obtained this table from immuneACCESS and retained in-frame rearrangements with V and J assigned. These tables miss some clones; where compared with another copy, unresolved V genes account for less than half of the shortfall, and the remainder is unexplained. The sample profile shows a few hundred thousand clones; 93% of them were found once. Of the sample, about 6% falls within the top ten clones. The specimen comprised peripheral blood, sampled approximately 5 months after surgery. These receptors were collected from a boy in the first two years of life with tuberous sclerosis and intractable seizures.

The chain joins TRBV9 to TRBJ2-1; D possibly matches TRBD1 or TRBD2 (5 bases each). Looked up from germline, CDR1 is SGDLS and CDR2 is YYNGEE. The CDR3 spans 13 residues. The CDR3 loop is CYLLRGRRNEQFF. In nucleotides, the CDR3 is TGTTACCTACTAAGGGGACGTCGGAATGAGCAGTTCTTC.

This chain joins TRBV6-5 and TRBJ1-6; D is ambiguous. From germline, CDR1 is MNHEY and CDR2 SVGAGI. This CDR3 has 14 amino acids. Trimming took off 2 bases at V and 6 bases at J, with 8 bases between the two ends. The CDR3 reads CASSYREVNSPLHF. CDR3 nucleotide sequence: TGTGCCAGCAGTTACCGCGAGGTTAATTCACCCCTCCACTTT.

The CDR3 sequence is CASSQEASGGYGYTF. CDR3 nucleotide sequence: TGTGCCAGCAGCCAAGAAGCTTCGGGAGGGTATGGCTACACCTTC. The chain links TRBV4-2 to TRBJ1-2, with D hard to call. Germline V gene data show CDR1 as LGHNA and CDR2 as YNFKEQ. Between the trimmed V and J ends, which lost 0 bases and 5 bases, there was a span of 13 bases. This CDR3 region has 15 residues.

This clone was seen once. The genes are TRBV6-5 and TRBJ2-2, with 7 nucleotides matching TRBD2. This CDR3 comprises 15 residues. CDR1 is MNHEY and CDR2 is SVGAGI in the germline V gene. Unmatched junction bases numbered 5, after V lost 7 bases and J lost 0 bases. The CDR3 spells CASTGGGSNTGELFF. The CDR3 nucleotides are TGTGCCAGCACGGGCGGGGGATCGAACACCGGGGAGCTGTTTTTT.

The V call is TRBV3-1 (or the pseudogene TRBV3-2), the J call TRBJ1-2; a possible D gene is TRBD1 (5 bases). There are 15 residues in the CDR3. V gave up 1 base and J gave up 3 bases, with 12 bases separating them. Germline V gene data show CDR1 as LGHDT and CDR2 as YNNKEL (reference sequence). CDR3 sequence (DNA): TGTGCCAGCAGCCAAGTCGACAGACCCTACTATGGCTACACCTTC. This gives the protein CASSQVDRPYYGYTF.

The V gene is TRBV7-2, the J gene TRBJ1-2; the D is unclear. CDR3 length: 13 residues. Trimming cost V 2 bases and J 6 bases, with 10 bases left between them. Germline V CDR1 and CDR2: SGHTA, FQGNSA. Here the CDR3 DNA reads TGTGCCAGCAGCTTATTGGAGTGGGATGGCTACACCTTC. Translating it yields CASSLLEWDGYTF. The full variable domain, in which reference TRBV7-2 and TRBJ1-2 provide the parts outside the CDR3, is GAGVSQSPSNKVTEKGKDVELRCDPISGHTALYWYRQSLGQGLEFLIYFQGNSAPDKSGLPSDRFSAERTGGSVSTLTIQRTQQEDSAVYLCASSLLEWDGYTFGSGTRLTVV.

Here the CDR3 reads CASSLQFYEQYF. The CDR3 nucleotides are TGTGCCAGCAGTTTACAGTTCTACGAGCAGTACTTC. This chain uses TRBV3-1 (or the pseudogene TRBV3-2) with TRBJ2-7; D gene ambiguous. This CDR3 has 12 residues. CDR1 LGHDT and CDR2 YNNKEL come from the germline V gene (reference sequence). V was cut by 6 bases and J by 3 bases, with 9 bases left in between.

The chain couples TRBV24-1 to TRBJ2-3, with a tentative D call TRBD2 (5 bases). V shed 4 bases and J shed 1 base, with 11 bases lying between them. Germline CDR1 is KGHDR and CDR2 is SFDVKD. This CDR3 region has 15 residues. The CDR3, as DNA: TGTGCCACCAGTGAAGCGGAGCGCCGCACAGATACGCAGTATTTT. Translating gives CATSEAERRTDTQYF.

The CDR3 region is CASSLRAEKLFF. CDR3 sequence (DNA): TGTGCCAGCAGCCTCAGGGCGGAAAAACTGTTTTTT. The rearrangement links TRBV6-2 or TRBV6-3 to TRBJ1-4, with D possibly matching TRBD1 (5 bases). Germline V gene lookup returns CDR1 MNHEY and CDR2 SVGEGT. CDR3 length: 12 residues. V was shortened by 6 bases and J by 8 bases, with 10 bases between the two germline ends.

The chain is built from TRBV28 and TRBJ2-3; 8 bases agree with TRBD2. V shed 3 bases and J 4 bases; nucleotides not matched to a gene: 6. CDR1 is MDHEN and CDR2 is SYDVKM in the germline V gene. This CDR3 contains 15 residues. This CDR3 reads CASSFREGLADTQYF. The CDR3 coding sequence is TGTGCCAGCAGTTTTCGGGAGGGCCTCGCAGATACGCAGTATTTT. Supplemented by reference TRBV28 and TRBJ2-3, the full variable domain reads DVKVTQSSRYLVKRTGEKVFLECVQDMDHENMFWYRQDPGLGLRLIYFSYDVKMKEKGDIPEGYSVSREKKERFSLILESASTNQTSMYLCASSFREGLADTQYFGPGTRLTVL.

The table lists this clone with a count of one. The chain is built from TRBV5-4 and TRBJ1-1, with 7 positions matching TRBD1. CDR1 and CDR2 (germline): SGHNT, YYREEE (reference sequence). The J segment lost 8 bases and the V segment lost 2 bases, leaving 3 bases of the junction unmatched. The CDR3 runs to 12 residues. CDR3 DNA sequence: TGTGCCAGCAGCTTCAGGGGGAAGGAAGCTTTCTTT. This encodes CASSFRGKEAFF.

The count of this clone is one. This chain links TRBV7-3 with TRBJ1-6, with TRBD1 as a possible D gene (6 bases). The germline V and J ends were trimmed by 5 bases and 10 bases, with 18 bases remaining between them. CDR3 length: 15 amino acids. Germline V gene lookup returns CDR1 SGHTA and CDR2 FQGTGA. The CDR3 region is CASSSYRVEGSPLHF. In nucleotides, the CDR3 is TGTGCCAGCAGCAGTTACAGGGTAGAAGGATCACCCCTCCACTTT.

The CDR3 region is CASSLGQYNSPLHF. CDR3 in DNA: TGTGCCAGCAGCCTGGGACAGTATAATTCACCCCTCCACTTT. The V call is TRBV5-6, the J call TRBJ1-6; 7 nucleotides match TRBD1. Germline CDR1 and CDR2: SGHDT and YYEEEE. The CDR3 loop spans 14 amino acids. V trimming: 4 bases; J trimming: 4 bases; junction bases outside the gene matches: 2.